This T cell receptor beta chain is from a study of cytomegalovirus exposure and HLA in healthy donors (dated by TCRdb to about 2017). Concerning the study at large: An earlier analysis of roughly 630 of the donors reported 276 Gb of sequence data and about 100 million unique TCR beta sequences from 150 million to 200 million T cells. Roughly 320 gigabases of sequencing data and around 85 million unique TCR sequences made up an early release that covered 500 to 650 HLA-typed donors. Among the roughly 370 genotyped donors, 75% to 90% belonged to the genetic ancestry cluster associated with self-reported Caucasian donors. The study aimed to test whether cataloging public T cell receptors could reveal signatures of past pathogen exposure. The T cell repertoires of some 700 subjects were profiled by immunosequencing and related to cytomegalovirus serostatus. A separate validation cohort of 100 to 150 different subjects was used in addition to the approximately 610-subject first cohort. To predict cytomegalovirus infection status, the study brought together high-throughput TCR immunosequencing, statistical association of individual TCRs with disease status, and machine learning. In a later analysis, previously published TCR beta repertoires from 600 to 850 donors were re-analyzed and high-resolution HLA genotyping was added so that TCR occurrence patterns could be studied. The later analysis used no new phenotypic data to find candidate immune exposures, relying instead on TCR beta sequences and their occurrence across donors. In an earlier analysis of 587 of the donors, high-throughput TCR beta sequencing was used to judge whether each TCR beta V gene segment behaved as functional or pseudogenic. Donor age, sex, ethnicity and CMV serostatus were compiled alongside the repertoire data. Genome-wide SNP genotypes for about three fifths of the roughly 670 donors were used in a later genetic analysis, which treated that subset as a discovery cohort. All discovery cohort repertoires had been generated on a single sequencing platform. HLA typing included class I and class II loci at four-digit resolution. Typing coverage differed by locus: A, B, C, DRB1 and DQB1 were typed in roughly 620-630 donors, DQA1 in roughly 500, DPA1 in approximately 600, and DPB1 in 450 to 480. Five DR-DQ haplotypes were handled as single units for association and clustering because linkage in the cohort was strong. On average, around 240,000 unique TCR beta nucleotide sequences were sequenced per donor among a few hundred genotyped donors of the cohort, with 15% to 20% of those sequences being non-productive.

The cohort comprised under 700 healthy bone marrow donors. Cohort members were all nominally healthy when sampled, although unrecorded immune exposures were likely present. The donor tested CMV seropositive, placing the donor among the 290 or so seropositive members of the cohort. Every donor gave a peripheral blood sample, and the peripheral blood mononuclear cells from that sample were used for TCR beta sequencing. The Qiagen DNeasy Blood Extraction Kit was used to extract genomic DNA from the blood cell samples. A note on this clone: There is no known antigen for this receptor. Per-base quality was not reported, and no clone a single base away is much larger than it.

The research as a whole found: Correlated functional status among segregating V segments might reflect linkage disequilibrium, but an unknown experimental factor could not be ruled out. A later analysis associated 17,000 or so TCR beta sequences with specific HLA alleles at a false discovery rate of 0.05. Because counts were too low, seventeen rarely observed V segments, including chromosome 9 orphons, were left out of the earlier analysis of 500 to 750 of the donors. In vitro tests confirmed that a few of the cytomegalovirus-associated TCR beta chains recognize cytomegalovirus antigens. Strong co-occurrence of HLA alleles, especially DR and DQ, made assigning TCR associations to individual alleles difficult. A cluster of highly shared sequence variants was judged likely to represent a technical artifact of the sequencing pipeline. Compared with equally common non-associated chains, HLA-associated TCR beta chains in a later analysis were more clonally expanded and had lower generation probabilities. The authors suggested that the approach could potentially be generalized to other disease states and immunological phenotypes. Because some donors lacked HLA typing at each locus, the association tests relied only on the typed subset. A later analysis found that TCR association rates varied across HLA loci, with DRB1 alleles showing the most associated TCRs and HLA-C alleles the fewest. Cytomegalovirus status was reported to be diagnosed by the classifier with high specificity and sensitivity in both the original and validation cohorts. In an earlier analysis of about 600 of the donors, most TCR beta V segments appeared in productive rearrangements about 87% or about 30% of the time, broadly matching IMGT annotations. Most CMV-associated TCR beta chains appeared to be HLA-restricted in a later analysis, and the HLA associations seemed to be driven largely by CMV exposure. According to a later genetic analysis, donors in an Asian-associated ancestry cluster had fewer N-insertions in productive TCRs than the roughly 670-donor mean. Several of the top co-occurrence clusters appeared to be linked to parvovirus B19, influenza, CMV and Epstein-Barr virus, according to a later analysis. The presence/absence analyses assumed that sequencing depth was roughly uniform across donors, and that assumption may not be true. An association between a missense DCLRE1C variant and V-gene and J-gene trimming of TCR beta chains was found in a later genetic analysis and replicated in an independent cohort. In the study, about 150 TCR beta chains were listed as associated with cytomegalovirus. A further reported finding was that TCR beta sequences accurately predicted the HLA-A and HLA-B alleles for most subjects in the first cohort. Immune exposure information for the cohort was limited to CMV serostatus. Across donors, most TCR sequences were observed very rarely, whereas some public TCRs were present in many individuals. The cohort was sequenced for TCR beta chains only, and without alpha or paired-chain data the features that could be detected were limited.

Library prep was done by the immunoSEQ multiplex PCR assay. For the multiplex PCR, a mixture combining 60 forward primers for TCR Vbeta segments and 13 reverse primers for TCR Jbeta segments was used. A multiplex PCR assay on genomic DNA amplified the CDR3 region of rearranged TCR beta genes. On the Illumina HiSeq System, the amplified TCR beta libraries were sequenced as 87-base-pair reads. The authors' analysis ran thus. In a later analysis, roughly 80 million unique TCR beta chains were counted across the 650 to 750 repertoires, and roughly 10 million of these chains were shared by at least two donors. A nearest-neighbor algorithm error-corrected the raw reads and collapsed the reads into unique sequences, merging closely related sequences to remove PCR and sequencing errors. To assign V, D and J gene segments, CDR3 sequences were aligned to IMGT reference sequences. For a sequence to be retained, a match of at least six nucleotides was required to both a V gene segment and a J gene segment. Rearrangements were called productive when the CDR3 lacked stop codons and stayed in frame with V and J; all others were non-productive. CDR3 was defined by IMGT convention, running from the second conserved V-encoded cysteine to the conserved J-encoded phenylalanine. In an earlier analysis of around 540 of the donors, sequences lacking an unambiguous match to a single V gene segment were excluded. In an earlier analysis of a few hundred of the donors, V segments were called functional above 56.7% productive rearrangements and were called segregating when the between-donor standard deviation exceeded 5%. A statistical classification framework was built to diagnose cytomegalovirus status from the catalog of TCR beta chain sequences. A later analysis assigned V and J genes by comparing TCR nucleotide sequences with IMGT/GENE-DB human TR gene sequences. Using the TCRdist pipeline, a later analysis assigned CDR3 sequences along with most-parsimonious VDJ recombination scenarios. A later analysis defined each TCR beta chain by its CDR3 amino acid sequence plus V-gene family, and excluded reads lacking a unique V-gene family. A later analysis removed roughly 590 highly shared, low-generation-probability nucleotide sequences to deal with suspected cross-contamination and a sequencing artifact. A later analysis calculated a clonal expansion index for each public chain from normalized within-repertoire ranks of inferred template counts. In a later analysis, generation probabilities were computed using a VDJ recombination model fitted to out-of-frame rearrangements, and the results were checked against IGoR. In a later analysis, hypergeometric tests were used to score TCR-TCR, TCR-HLA and TCR-CMV co-occurrence, with a repertoire-size bias correction applied to TCR pairs. False discovery rates were estimated in a later analysis by permuting HLA or CMV assignments 20 times. In a later analysis, co-occurring TCRs were grouped using DBSCAN, with TCRdist sequence similarity added in when clustering inside HLA-allele-positive subsets. For co-occurrence clustering, repertoires with fewer than 30,000 or more than 120,000 public chains were excluded, along with a handful of repertoires with anomalous nucleotide sharing. Entries here come from immuneACCESS through TCRdb and include only in-frame sequences with V and J called. Some clones fail to appear in such tables; in the studies checked, an unresolved V gene covers under half of the shortfall, and the cause of the remainder is unknown. That table gives V, J and clone size, and the DNA gave D and trimming. Counted in this sample were 120,000 to 150,000 clones; around 79% of them appeared once. In total, the top ten clones hold 3% of the sample.

Sequencing input: PBMCs. The clonotype comes from a man between 35 and 55 years old in good health and CMV-seropositive.

The bases are TGCGCCAGCAGCTTGGATAGCGGGACGTCCTACAATGAGCAGTTCTTC. Translated, it gives CASSLDSGTSYNEQFF. This sequence uses TRBV5-1 and TRBJ2-1, with 8 bases matching TRBD2. Taken from the germline V gene, the CDR1 and CDR2 loops are SGHRS and YFSETQ. The CDR3, from cysteine to phenylalanine, totals 16 residues. CDR3 DNA only is kept here, 48 bases in frame from base 1. V ends up 0 bases short and J 1 base short, with an unmatched junction base count of 3. With the portions outside the CDR3 filled from the reference TRBV5-1 and TRBJ2-1 genes, the complete variable region becomes KAGVTQTPRYLIKTRGQQVTLSCSPISGHRSVSWYQQTPGQGLQFLFEYFSETQRNKGNFPGRFSGRQFSNSRSEMNVSTLELGDSALYLCASSLDSGTSYNEQFFGPGTRLTVL.